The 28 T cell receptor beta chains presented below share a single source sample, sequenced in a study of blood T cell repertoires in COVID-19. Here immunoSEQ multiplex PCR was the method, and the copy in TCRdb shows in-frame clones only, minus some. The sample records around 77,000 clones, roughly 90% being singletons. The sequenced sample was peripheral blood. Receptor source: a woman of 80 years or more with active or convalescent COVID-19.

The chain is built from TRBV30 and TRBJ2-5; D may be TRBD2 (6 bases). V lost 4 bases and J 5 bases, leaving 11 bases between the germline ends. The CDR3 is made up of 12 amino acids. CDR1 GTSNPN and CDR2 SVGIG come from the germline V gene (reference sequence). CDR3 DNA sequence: TGTGCCTGGATGCCAGGGAGGGAGACCCAGTACTTC. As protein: CAWMPGRETQYF.

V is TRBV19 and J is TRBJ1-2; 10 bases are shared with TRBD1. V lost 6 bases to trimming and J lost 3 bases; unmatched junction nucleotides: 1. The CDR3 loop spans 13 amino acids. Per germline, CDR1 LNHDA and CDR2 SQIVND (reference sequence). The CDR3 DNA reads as TGTGCCAGTAGGACAGGGGGCGACTATGGCTACACCTTC. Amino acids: CASRTGGDYGYTF.

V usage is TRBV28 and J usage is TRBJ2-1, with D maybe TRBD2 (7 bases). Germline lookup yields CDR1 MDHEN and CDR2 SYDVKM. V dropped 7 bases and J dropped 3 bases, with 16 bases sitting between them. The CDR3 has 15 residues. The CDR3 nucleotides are TGTGCCAGCACCCAAGGGGGGGGCGTCTACAATGAGCAGTTCTTC. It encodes CASTQGGGVYNEQFF.

The CDR3 loop reads CATSRDARPYEQYF. The CDR3 DNA follows: TGTGCCACCAGCAGAGATGCCAGGCCCTACGAGCAGTACTTC. The J gene is TRBJ2-7, the V gene TRBV15; D gene unclear. Germline V lookup: CDR1 LNHNV, CDR2 YYDKDF (reference sequence). The length of the CDR3 is 14 residues. With 0 bases removed from V and 2 bases from J, the gap between germline ends came to 8 bases.

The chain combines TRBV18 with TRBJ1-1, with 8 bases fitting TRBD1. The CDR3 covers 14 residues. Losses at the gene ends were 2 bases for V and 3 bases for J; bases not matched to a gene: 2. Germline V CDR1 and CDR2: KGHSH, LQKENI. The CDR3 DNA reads TGTGCCAGCTCACCAATGACAGGGGACACTGAAGCTTTCTTT. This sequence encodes CASSPMTGDTEAFF.

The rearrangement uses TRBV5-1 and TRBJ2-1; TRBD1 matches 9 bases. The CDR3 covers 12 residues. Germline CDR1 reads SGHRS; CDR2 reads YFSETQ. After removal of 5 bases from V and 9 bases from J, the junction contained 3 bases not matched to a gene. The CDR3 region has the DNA TGCGCCAGCAGGTCGGACAGGGGTGAGCAGTTCTTC. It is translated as CASRSDRGEQFF.

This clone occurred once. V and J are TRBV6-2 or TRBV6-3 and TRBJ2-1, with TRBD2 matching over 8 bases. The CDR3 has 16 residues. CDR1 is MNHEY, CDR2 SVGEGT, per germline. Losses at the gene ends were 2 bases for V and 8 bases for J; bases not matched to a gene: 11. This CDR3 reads CASSYPPGTRIHEQFF. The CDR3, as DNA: TGTGCCAGCAGTTACCCCCCCGGGACTAGGATCCATGAGCAGTTCTTC.

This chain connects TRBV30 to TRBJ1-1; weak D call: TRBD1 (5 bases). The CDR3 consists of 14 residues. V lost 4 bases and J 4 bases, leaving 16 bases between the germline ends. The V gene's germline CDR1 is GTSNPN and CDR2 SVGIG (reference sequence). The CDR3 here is CAWKVGGWGTEAFF. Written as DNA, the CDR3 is TGTGCCTGGAAGGTCGGGGGATGGGGCACTGAAGCTTTCTTT.

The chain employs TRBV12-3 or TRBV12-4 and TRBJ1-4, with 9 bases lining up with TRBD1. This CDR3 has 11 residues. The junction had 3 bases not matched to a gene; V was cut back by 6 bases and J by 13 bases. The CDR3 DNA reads TGTGCCAGCAGGAACAGGGGGCGACTGTTTTTT. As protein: CASRNRGRLFF.

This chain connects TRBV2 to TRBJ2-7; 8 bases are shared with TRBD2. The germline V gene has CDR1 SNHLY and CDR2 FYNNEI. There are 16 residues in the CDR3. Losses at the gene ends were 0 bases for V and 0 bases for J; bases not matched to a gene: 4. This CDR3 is CASSEASGRSSYEQYF. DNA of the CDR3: TGTGCCAGCAGTGAAGCAAGCGGGAGAAGCTCCTACGAGCAGTACTTC.

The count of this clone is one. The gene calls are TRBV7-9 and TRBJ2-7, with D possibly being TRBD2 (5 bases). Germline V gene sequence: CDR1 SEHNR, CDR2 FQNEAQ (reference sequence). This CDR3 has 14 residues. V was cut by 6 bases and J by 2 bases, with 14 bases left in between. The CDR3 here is CASRPGGGPYEQYF. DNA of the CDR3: TGTGCCAGCAGACCCGGTGGCGGGCCCTACGAGCAGTACTTC.

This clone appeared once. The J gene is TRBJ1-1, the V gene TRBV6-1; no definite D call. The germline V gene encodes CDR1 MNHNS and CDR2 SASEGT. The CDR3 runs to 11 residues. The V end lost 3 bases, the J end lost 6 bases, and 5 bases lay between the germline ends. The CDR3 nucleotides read TGTGCCAGCAGTGATAGTCCTGAAGCTTTCTTT. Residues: CASSDSPEAFF.

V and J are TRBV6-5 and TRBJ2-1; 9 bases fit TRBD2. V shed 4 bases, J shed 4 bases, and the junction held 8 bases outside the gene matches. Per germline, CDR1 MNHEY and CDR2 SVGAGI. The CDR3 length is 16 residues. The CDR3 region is CASSSIAGATYNEQFF. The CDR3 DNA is TGTGCCAGCAGTTCCATAGCGGGGGCCACTTACAATGAGCAGTTCTTC.

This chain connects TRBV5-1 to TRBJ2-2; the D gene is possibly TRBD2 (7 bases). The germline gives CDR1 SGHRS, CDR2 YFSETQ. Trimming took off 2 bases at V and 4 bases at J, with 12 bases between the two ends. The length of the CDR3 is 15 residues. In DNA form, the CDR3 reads TGCGCCAGCAGCTTCGGGGGGCTGAGCACCGGGGAGCTGTTTTTT. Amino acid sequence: CASSFGGLSTGELFF.

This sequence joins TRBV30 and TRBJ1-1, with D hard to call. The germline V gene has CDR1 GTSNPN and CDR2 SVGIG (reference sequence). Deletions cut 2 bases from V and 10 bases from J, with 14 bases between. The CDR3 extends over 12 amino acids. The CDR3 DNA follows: TGTGCCTGGAGTCCAACGGGCCGGGGAGCTTTCTTT. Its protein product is CAWSPTGRGAFF.

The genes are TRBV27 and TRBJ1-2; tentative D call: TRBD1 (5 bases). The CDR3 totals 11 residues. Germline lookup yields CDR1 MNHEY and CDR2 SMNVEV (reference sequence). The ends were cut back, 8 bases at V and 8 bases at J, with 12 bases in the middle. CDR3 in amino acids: CASGRVYGYTF. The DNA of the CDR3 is TGTGCCAGCGGCAGGGTCTACGGCTACACCTTC.

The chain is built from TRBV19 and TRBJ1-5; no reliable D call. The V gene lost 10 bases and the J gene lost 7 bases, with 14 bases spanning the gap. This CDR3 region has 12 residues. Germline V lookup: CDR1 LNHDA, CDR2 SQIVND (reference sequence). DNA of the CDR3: TGTGCCACGACGAGGAAGATACAGCCCCAGCATTTT. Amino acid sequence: CATTRKIQPQHF. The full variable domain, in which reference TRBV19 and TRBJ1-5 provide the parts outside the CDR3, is DGGITQSPKYLFRKEGQNVTLSCEQNLNHDAMYWYRQDPGQGLRLIYYSQIVNDFQKGDIAEGYSVSREKKESFPLTVTSAQKNPTAFYLCATTRKIQPQHFGDGTRLSIL.

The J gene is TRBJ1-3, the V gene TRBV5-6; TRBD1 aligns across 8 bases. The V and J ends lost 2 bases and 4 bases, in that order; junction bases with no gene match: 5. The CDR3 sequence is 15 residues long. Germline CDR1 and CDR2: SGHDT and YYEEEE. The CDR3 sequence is CASSLVDRAGNTIYF. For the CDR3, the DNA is TGTGCCAGCAGCTTAGTGGACAGGGCCGGAAACACCATATATTTT.

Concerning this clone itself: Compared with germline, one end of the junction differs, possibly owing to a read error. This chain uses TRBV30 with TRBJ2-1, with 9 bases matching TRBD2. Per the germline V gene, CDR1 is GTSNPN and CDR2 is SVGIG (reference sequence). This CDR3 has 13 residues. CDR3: CAWSEAGGSCRVF. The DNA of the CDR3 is TGTGCCTGGAGTGAGGCGGGGGGGTCGTGTCGGGTCTTC.

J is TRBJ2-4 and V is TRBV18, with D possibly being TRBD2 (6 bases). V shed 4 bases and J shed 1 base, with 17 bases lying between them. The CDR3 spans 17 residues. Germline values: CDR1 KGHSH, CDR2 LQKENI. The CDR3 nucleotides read TGTGCCAGCTCACTGCCGGGGGAAGGGGAGGCCAAAAACATTCAGTACTTC. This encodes CASSLPGEGEAKNIQYF.

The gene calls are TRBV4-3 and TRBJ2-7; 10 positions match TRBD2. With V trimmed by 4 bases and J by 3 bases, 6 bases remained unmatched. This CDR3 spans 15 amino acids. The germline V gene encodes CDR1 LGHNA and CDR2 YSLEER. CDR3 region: CASSPVERGGYEQYF. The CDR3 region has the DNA TGCGCCAGCAGCCCCGTCGAGCGGGGGGGCTACGAGCAGTACTTC.

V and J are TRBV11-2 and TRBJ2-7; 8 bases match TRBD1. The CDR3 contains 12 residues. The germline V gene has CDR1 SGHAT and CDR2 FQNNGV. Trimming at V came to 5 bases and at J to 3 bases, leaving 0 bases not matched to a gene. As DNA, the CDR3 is TGTGCCAGCAGCACAGGGGGCTACGAGCAGTACTTC. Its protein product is CASSTGGYEQYF. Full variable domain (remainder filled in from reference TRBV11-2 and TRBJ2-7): EAGVAQSPRYKIIEKRQSVAFWCNPISGHATLYWYQQILGQGPKLLIQFQNNGVVDDSQLPKDRFSAERLKGVDSTLKIQPAKLEDSAVYLCASSTGGYEQYFGPGTRLTVT.

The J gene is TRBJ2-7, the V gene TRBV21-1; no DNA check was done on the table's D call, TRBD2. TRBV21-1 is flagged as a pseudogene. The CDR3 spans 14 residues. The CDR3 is CASNVSGGTYEQYF. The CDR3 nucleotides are TGTGCCAGCAATGTAAGCGGGGGGACCTACGAGCAGTACTTC.

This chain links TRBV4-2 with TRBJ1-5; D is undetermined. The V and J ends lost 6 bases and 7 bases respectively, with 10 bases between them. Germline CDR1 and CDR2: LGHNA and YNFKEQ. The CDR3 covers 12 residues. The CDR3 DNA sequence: TGTGCCAGCAGTTACCCCGGGCAGCCCCAGCATTTT. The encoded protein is CASSYPGQPQHF.

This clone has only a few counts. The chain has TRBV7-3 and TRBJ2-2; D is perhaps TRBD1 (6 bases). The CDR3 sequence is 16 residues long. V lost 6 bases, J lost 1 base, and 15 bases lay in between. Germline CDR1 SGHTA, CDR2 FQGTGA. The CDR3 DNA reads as TGTGCCAGCAGACCGACTGGGACACAGAACACCGGGGAGCTGTTTTTT. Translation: CASRPTGTQNTGELFF.

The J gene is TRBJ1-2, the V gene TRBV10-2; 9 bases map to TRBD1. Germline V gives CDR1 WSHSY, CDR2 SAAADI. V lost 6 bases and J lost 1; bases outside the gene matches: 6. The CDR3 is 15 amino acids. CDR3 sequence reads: CASRSPGQGNYGYTF. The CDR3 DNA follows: TGCGCCAGCAGGAGTCCGGGACAGGGTAACTATGGCTACACCTTC.

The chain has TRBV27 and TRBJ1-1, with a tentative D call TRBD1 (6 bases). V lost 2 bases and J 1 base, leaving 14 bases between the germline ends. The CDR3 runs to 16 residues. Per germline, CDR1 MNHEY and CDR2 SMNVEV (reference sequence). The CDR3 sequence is CASSLVQGRGNTEAFF. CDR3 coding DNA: TGTGCCAGCAGTTTAGTCCAGGGGAGAGGGAACACTGAAGCTTTCTTT.

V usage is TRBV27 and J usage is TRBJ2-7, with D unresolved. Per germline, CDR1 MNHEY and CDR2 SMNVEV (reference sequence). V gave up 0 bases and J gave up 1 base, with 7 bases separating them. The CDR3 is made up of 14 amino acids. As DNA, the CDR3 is TGTGCCAGCAGTTTATCCCCCCGTTCCTACGAGCAGTACTTC. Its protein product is CASSLSPRSYEQYF.